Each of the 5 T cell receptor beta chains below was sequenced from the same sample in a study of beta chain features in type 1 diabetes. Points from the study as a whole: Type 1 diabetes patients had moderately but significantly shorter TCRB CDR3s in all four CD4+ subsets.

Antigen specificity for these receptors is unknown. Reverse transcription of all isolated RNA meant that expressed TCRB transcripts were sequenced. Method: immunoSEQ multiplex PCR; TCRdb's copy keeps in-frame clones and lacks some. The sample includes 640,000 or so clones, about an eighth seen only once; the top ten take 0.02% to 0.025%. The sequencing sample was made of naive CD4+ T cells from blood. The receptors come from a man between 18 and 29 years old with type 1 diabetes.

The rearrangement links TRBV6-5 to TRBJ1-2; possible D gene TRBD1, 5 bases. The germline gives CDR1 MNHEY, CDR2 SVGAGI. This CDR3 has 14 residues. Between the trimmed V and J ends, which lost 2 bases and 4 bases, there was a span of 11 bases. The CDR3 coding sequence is TGTGCCAGCAGTTACGAGAGGGGATCCTATGGCTACACCTTC. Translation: CASSYERGSYGYTF.

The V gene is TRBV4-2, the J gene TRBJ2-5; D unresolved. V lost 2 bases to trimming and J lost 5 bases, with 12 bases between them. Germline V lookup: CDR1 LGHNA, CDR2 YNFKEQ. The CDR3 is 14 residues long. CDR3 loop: CASSQMSIPETQYF. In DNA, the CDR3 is TGTGCCAGCAGCCAAATGAGTATCCCGGAGACCCAGTACTTC.

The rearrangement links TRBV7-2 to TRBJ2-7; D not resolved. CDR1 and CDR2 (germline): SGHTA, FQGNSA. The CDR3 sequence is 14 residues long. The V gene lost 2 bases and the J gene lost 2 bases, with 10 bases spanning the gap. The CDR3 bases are TGTGCCAGCAGCTTAACCGGTAGACCCTACGAGCAGTACTTC. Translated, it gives CASSLTGRPYEQYF.

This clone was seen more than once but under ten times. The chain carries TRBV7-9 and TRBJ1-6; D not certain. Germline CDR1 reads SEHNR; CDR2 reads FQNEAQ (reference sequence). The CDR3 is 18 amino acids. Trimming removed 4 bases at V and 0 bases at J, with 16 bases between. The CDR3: CASSYSTTRSSYNSPLHF. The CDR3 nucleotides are TGTGCCAGCAGCTATTCCACAACCAGGAGCTCCTATAATTCACCCCTCCACTTT.

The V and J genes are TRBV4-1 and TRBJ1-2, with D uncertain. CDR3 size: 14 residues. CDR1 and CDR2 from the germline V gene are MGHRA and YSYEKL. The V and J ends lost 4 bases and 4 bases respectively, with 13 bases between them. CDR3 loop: CASSPPDATYGYTF. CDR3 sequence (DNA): TGCGCCAGCAGCCCCCCGGACGCCACCTATGGCTACACCTTC.